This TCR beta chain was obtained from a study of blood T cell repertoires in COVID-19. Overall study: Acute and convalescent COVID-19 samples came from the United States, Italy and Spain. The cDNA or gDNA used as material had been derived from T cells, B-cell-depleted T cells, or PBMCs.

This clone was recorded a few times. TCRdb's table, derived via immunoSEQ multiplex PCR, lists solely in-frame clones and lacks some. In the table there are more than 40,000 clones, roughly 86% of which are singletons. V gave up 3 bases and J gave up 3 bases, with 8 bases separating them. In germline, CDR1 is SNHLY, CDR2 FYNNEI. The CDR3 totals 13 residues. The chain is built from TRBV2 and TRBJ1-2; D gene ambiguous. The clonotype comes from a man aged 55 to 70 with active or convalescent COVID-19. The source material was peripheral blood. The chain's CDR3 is CASSEGRDYGYTF. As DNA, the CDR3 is TGTGCCAGCAGTGAGGGGAGGGACTATGGCTACACCTTC. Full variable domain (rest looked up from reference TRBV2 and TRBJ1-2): EPEVTQTPSHQVTQMGQEVILRCVPISNHLYFYWYRQILGQKVEFLVSFYNNEISEKSEIFDDQFSVERPDGSNFTLKIRSTKLEDSAMYFCASSEGRDYGYTFGSGTRLTVV.